What follows are 26 T cell receptor beta chains derived from one specimen sequenced in a study of monozygotic twins with inflammatory bowel disease (dated by TCRdb to the late 2010s). Receptor libraries were prepared by 5' RACE. Instrument on record: Illumina HiSeq 2500. Following TCRdb reprocessing, every CDR3 protein sequence forms one entry, and DNA is not provided. The sample table includes fewer than 450,000 distinct CDR3 sequences. Jointly, the top ten make up approximately 2.8% of the sample. Sequencing input: blood. These receptor sequences come from a human donor with ulcerative colitis or Crohn's disease, or a healthy co-twin of an affected twin (not recorded which).

CDR3 amino acids: CASSSWDSTVGWYF. The V call is TRBV28, the J call TRBJ2-7; there is no DNA to check the TCRdb D call of TRBD2. Per germline, CDR1 MDHEN and CDR2 SYDVKM. The CDR3 has 14 amino acids.

The gene calls are TRBV12-3 or TRBV12-4 and TRBJ1-2; with no DNA, the TCRdb D assignment of TRBD1 cannot be verified. This CDR3 has 14 residues. CDR3 protein: CASSLAGGMDGYTF.

The chain joins TRBV7-3 to TRBJ2-1; absent DNA, TCRdb's TRBD1 call cannot be checked. The CDR3 runs to 15 residues. CDR1 is SGHTA, CDR2 FQGTGA, per germline. CDR3 in amino acids: CASSLTRGTYNEQFF.

The chain is built from TRBV11-1 and TRBJ2-7; TCRdb's assignment of TRBD1 cannot be checked, as there is no DNA. Germline V gene data show CDR1 as SGHAT and CDR2 as FQDESV (reference sequence). This CDR3 is built from 14 residues. The CDR3 region is CASSRDTDAYEQYF.

This chain joins TRBV24-1 and TRBJ2-1. CDR1 KGHDR and CDR2 SFDVKD come from the germline V gene. The CDR3 runs to 17 residues. CDR3 residues: CATSDFQGWDSYNEQFF.

The gene calls are TRBV5-1 and TRBJ1-2. The CDR3 spans 15 residues. Looked up from germline, CDR1 is SGHRS and CDR2 is YFSETQ. CDR3: CASSLEVNANYGYTF.

The chain recombines TRBV4-2 with TRBJ2-1; TCRdb reports TRBD2, a call that lacks DNA to check it against. Germline CDR1 is LGHNA and CDR2 is YNFKEQ. The length of the CDR3 is 19 residues. CDR3 amino acids: CASSQDADRLAGRIDEQFF.

The chain carries TRBV11-2 and TRBJ1-1; no DNA is available, so the TRBD1 call from TCRdb remains unchecked. Germline-derived CDR1 and CDR2 are SGHAT and FQNNGV. This CDR3 region has 14 residues. The CDR3: CASSLNQGASEAFF.

The chain carries TRBV19 and TRBJ2-1. This CDR3 is 14 amino acids long. Germline V gene data show CDR1 as LNHDA and CDR2 as SQIVND (reference sequence). The CDR3: CASSIGPRNNEQFF.

The genes are TRBV6-5 and TRBJ2-3; the TCRdb call, TRBD2, lacks DNA for checking. Germline V gene data show CDR1 as MNHEY and CDR2 as SVGAGI. There are 17 residues in the CDR3. This CDR3 reads CASSYSYRTSGTDTQYF.

J is TRBJ2-7 and V is TRBV4-3; TCRdb proposes TRBD2, but this gene call is untestable without DNA. CDR1 and CDR2 from the germline V gene are LGHNA and YSLEER. The CDR3 sequence is 15 residues long. The chain's CDR3 is CASSQEPSYSYEQYF.

The chain uses TRBV7-2 and TRBJ2-7; the D call of TRBD1 rests on TCRdb alone, since no DNA is present to check it. The germline gives CDR1 SGHTA, CDR2 FQGNSA. The CDR3 extends over 20 amino acids. The CDR3 region is CASSLAGWSSGQRRFDEQYF.

This chain joins TRBV7-2 and TRBJ2-2; the TRBD2 assignment by TCRdb is unverifiable without DNA. CDR1 is SGHTA and CDR2 is FQGNSA in the germline V gene. CDR3 length equals 16 residues. This CDR3 is CASSPGGRSSTGELFF.

The CDR3 region is CASSLRWTDPTDTQYF. This chain links TRBV7-2 with TRBJ2-3; the D gene TCRdb calls, TRBD1, cannot be checked with no DNA. CDR1 is SGHTA, CDR2 FQGNSA, per germline. The CDR3 consists of 16 residues.

The chain uses TRBV28 and TRBJ2-1; TCRdb's D gene call, TRBD2, goes unchecked for lack of DNA. The CDR3 contains 16 residues. Per the germline V gene, CDR1 is MDHEN and CDR2 is SYDVKM. CDR3 protein: CASSPVGASGGNEQFF.

The rearrangement uses TRBV19 and TRBJ2-2; TCRdb calls TRBD1, which cannot be checked without DNA. This CDR3 has 14 amino acids. In germline, CDR1 is LNHDA, CDR2 SQIVND (reference sequence). CDR3 in amino acids: CARSRDRGVWELFF. Combining the CDR3 with reference TRBV19 and TRBJ2-2 gives the whole variable domain DGGITQSPKYLFRKEGQNVTLSCEQNLNHDAMYWYRQDPGQGLRLIYYSQIVNDFQKGDIAEGYSVSREKKESFPLTVTSAQKNPTAFYLCARSRDRGVWELFFGEGSRLTVL.

The chain employs TRBV7-2 and TRBJ2-7; TCRdb's D gene call, TRBD1, goes unchecked for lack of DNA. Germline V gene lookup returns CDR1 SGHTA and CDR2 FQGNSA. The CDR3 consists of 14 residues. This CDR3 reads CASSSAGTGYEQYF.

The rearrangement joins TRBV2 to TRBJ2-7; TCRdb selects TRBD2, and the lack of DNA leaves this call unchecked. This CDR3 contains 13 residues. CDR1 SNHLY and CDR2 FYNNEI come from the germline V gene. This chain's CDR3 is CASKSSGPWEQYF.

CDR3 sequence: CATQEGVRETQYF. V is TRBV19 and J is TRBJ2-5; TCRdb's D call, TRBD1, is unchecked because there is no DNA. The CDR3 runs to 13 residues. Looked up from germline, CDR1 is LNHDA and CDR2 is SQIVND (reference sequence).

This rearrangement joins TRBV24-1 to TRBJ2-3; TCRdb's D gene call, TRBD1, goes unchecked for lack of DNA. Germline lookup yields CDR1 KGHDR and CDR2 SFDVKD. The CDR3 runs to 18 residues. The CDR3 protein is CATSDSYTERGSTDTQYF.

The chain employs TRBV7-2 and TRBJ1-1; the D call from TCRdb, TRBD1, cannot be confirmed without DNA. The germline CDR1 and CDR2 sequences are SGHTA and FQGNSA. The CDR3 is made up of 15 amino acids. The CDR3 loop is CASSPWTGGNTEAFF. Variable domain in full (rest from reference TRBV7-2 and TRBJ1-1): GAGVSQSPSNKVTEKGKDVELRCDPISGHTALYWYRQSLGQGLEFLIYFQGNSAPDKSGLPSDRFSAERTGGSVSTLTIQRTQQEDSAVYLCASSPWTGGNTEAFFGQGTRLTVV.

V gene TRBV2 combines with J gene TRBJ2-1; as DNA is missing, the TRBD1 call by TCRdb cannot be tested. Germline CDR1 and CDR2: SNHLY and FYNNEI. This CDR3 contains 17 residues. The CDR3 here is CASSEALIQGPYNEQFF.

The V and J genes are TRBV13 and TRBJ2-7; TCRdb calls TRBD1, which cannot be checked without DNA. Germline CDR1 PRHDT, CDR2 FYEKMQ (reference sequence). The CDR3 consists of 14 residues. This CDR3 reads CASSFRDPLSEQYF.

The V and J genes are TRBV19 and TRBJ1-5. Germline V CDR1 and CDR2: LNHDA, SQIVND (reference sequence). This CDR3 spans 15 amino acids. The CDR3 is CASIQPGSGRQPQHF.

V is TRBV5-4 and J is TRBJ1-1; there is no DNA to check the TCRdb D call of TRBD1. Germline V gene data show CDR1 as SGHNT and CDR2 as YYREEE (reference sequence). This CDR3 contains 13 residues. The CDR3 reads CASSYLLREEAFF. Filled out from reference TRBV5-4 and TRBJ1-1, the complete variable domain reads ETGVTQSPTHLIKTRGQQVTLRCSSQSGHNTVSWYQQALGQGPQFIFQYYREEENGRGNFPPRFSGLQFPNYSSELNVNALELDDSALYLCASSYLLREEAFFGQGTRLTVV.

The chain employs TRBV19 and TRBJ1-1; TCRdb reports TRBD1, a call that lacks DNA to check it against. Germline V lookup: CDR1 LNHDA, CDR2 SQIVND (reference sequence). The CDR3 is made up of 14 amino acids. The CDR3: CASTTGAPNTEAFF.